Listed below are T cell receptor beta chains from one sample, sequenced in a study of T cell responses to AZD1222 COVID-19 vaccine. Here immunoSEQ multiplex PCR was the method, and the copy in TCRdb shows in-frame clones only, minus some. The sample yields over 120,000 clones, 70% to 90% seen once. The sequenced sample was peripheral blood, obtained on day 0 of AZD1222 vaccination. These receptors were obtained from an adult in good health. Each CDR3 is given with its conserved first and last residue. D genes are given only for firm matches. Clone size is shown for a subset of rows, as once, few, many or a class of expanded clone.

TRBD2	NA	TRBV11-2	TRBJ2-7	CASSLDRELAGVYEQYF	TGTGCCAGCAGCTTAGATCGGGAACTAGCGGGAGTTTACGAGCAGTACTTC
TRBD1	NA	TRBV30	TRBJ2-1	CAWSRSGQGYYNEQFF	TGTGCCTGGAGTCGGTCGGGACAGGGTTATTACAATGAGCAGTTCTTC
NA	NA	TRBV10-2	TRBJ2-3	CASSDGSPDTQYF	TGCGCCAGCAGTGACGGGAGCCCAGATACGCAGTATTTT
NA	NA	TRBV5-1	TRBJ1-2	CASSLLRGGGYTF	TGCGCCAGCAGCTTGCTAAGAGGGGGTGGCTACACCTTC
TRBD1	NA	TRBV24-1	TRBJ2-7	CATSDPGQGSYEQYF	TGTGCCACCAGTGACCCGGGACAGGGATCCTACGAGCAGTACTTC
TRBD1	NA	TRBV3-1/TRBV3-2	TRBJ1-2	CASSPRQGVNYGYTF	TGTGCCAGCAGCCCCCGACAGGGGGTGAACTATGGCTACACCTTC
NA	NA	TRBV6-5	TRBJ2-2	CASGRPNTGELFF	TGTGCCAGCGGGAGGCCTAACACCGGGGAGCTGTTTTTT
NA	NA	TRBV28	TRBJ1-4	CASSSLLQSRGEKLFF	TGTGCCAGCAGTTCCCTTTTACAGAGCCGAGGGGAAAAACTGTTTTTT
NA	few	TRBV2	TRBJ1-2	CASGGVPTGGYTF	TGTGCCAGCGGGGGGGTTCCAACGGGTGGCTACACCTTC
TRBD2	NA	TRBV7-9	TRBJ2-1	CASSPTRLAGVYNEQFF	TGTGCCAGCAGCCCTACAAGGCTAGCGGGAGTTTACAATGAGCAGTTCTTC
NA	NA	TRBV30	TRBJ1-5	CAWSVARGAYSNQPQHF	TGTGCCTGGAGTGTAGCCAGGGGAGCTTATAGCAATCAGCCCCAGCATTTT
NA	NA	TRBV21-1	TRBJ1-5	CASLNQPQHF	TGTGCCAGTCTTAATCAGCCCCAGCATTTT
NA	NA	TRBV6-7	TRBJ1-4	CASNASVNEKLFF	TGTGCCAGCAATGCCTCCGTTAATGAAAAACTGTTTTTT
NA	NA	TRBV7-2	TRBJ1-4	CASSLAPLGATNEKLFF	TGTGCCAGCAGCTTAGCCCCCCTCGGCGCCACTAATGAAAAACTGTTTTTT
NA	NA	TRBV2	TRBJ1-1	CASSEGQASRAFF	TGTGCCAGCAGTGAGGGGCAGGCAAGTCGAGCTTTCTTT
TRBD2	NA	TRBV9	TRBJ2-3	CASSVGEGAGETDTQYF	TGTGCCAGCAGCGTAGGGGAGGGAGCGGGGGAAACAGATACGCAGTATTTT
TRBD2	few	TRBV5-4	TRBJ2-1	CASSGGGSPVLNEQFF	TGTGCCAGCAGCGGGGGGGGATCTCCAGTCCTTAATGAGCAGTTCTTC
TRBD2	NA	TRBV5-4	TRBJ2-3	CASSSGTSGISTDTQYF	TGTGCCAGCAGCTCTGGGACTAGCGGGATTAGCACAGATACGCAGTATTTT
TRBD2	NA	TRBV20-1	TRBJ2-7	CSASPASGGNYEQYF	TGCAGTGCTAGTCCTGCTAGCGGGGGTAACTACGAGCAGTACTTC
TRBD1	NA	TRBV4-2	TRBJ1-1	CASSQAGQGNSEAFF	TGTGCCAGCAGCCAAGCTGGACAGGGGAACTCTGAAGCTTTCTTT
NA	once	TRBV11-2	TRBJ2-7	CASSPLGVGQPYEQYF	TGTGCCAGCAGTCCCCTCGGGGTCGGGCAGCCCTACGAGCAGTACTTC
NA	NA	TRBV5-6	TRBJ2-4	CASSLRDRTNIQYF	TGTGCCAGCAGCTTGCGTGACAGGACAAACATTCAGTACTTC
TRBD1	NA	TRBV18	TRBJ2-2	CASSRRDRGNTGELFF	TGTGCCAGCTCTCGGCGGGACAGGGGAAACACCGGGGAGCTGTTTTTT
TRBD1	NA	TRBV3-1/TRBV3-2	TRBJ2-7	CASSQTWDSDYEQYF	TGTGCCAGCAGCCAAACTTGGGACAGCGACTACGAGCAGTACTTC
NA	NA	TRBV28	TRBJ1-6	CASRLRGLSSTTSSYNSPLHF	TGTGCCAGCAGGCTCCGTGGACTCAGCTCGACCACGAGCTCCTATAATTCACCCCTCCACTTT
NA	NA	TRBV27	TRBJ2-5	CASRTGDMRGETQYF	TGTGCCAGCAGAACTGGGGATATGCGCGGAGAGACCCAGTACTTC
NA	NA	TRBV10-3	TRBJ1-2	CAISPGLWVPSNYGYTF	TGTGCCATCAGCCCCGGGTTGTGGGTCCCCTCTAACTATGGCTACACCTTC
NA	once	TRBV6-5	TRBJ1-6	CATGTVSPLHF	TGTGCCACCGGGACGGTGTCACCCCTCCACTTT
TRBD1	few	TRBV29-1	TRBJ1-2	CSVETGVGYTF	TGCAGCGTTGAGACAGGGGTAGGCTACACCTTC
NA	NA	TRBV10-1	TRBJ1-5	CASSAGVNQPQHF	TGCGCCAGCAGTGCAGGGGTTAATCAGCCCCAGCATTTT
NA	NA	TRBV18	TRBJ1-2	CASSPEGVGGYTF	TGTGCCAGCTCACCCGAGGGTGTCGGTGGCTACACCTTC
NA	once	TRBV19	TRBJ2-5	CASSPTAYQETQYF	TGTGCCAGTAGTCCCACAGCCTACCAAGAGACCCAGTACTTC
TRBD1	NA	TRBV19	TRBJ1-5	CASRNTGAHGQPQHF	TGTGCCAGTAGGAATACAGGGGCGCACGGTCAGCCCCAGCATTTT
NA	few	TRBV9	TRBJ1-5	CASSGKGEYSDHQPQHF	TGTGCCAGCAGCGGGAAAGGAGAATACAGCGACCATCAGCCCCAGCATTTT
NA	NA	TRBV4-1	TRBJ1-3	CASRKTGTWGSSGNTIYF	TGCGCCAGCAGGAAGACCGGGACCTGGGGGAGCTCTGGAAACACCATATATTTT
TRBD1	NA	TRBV18	TRBJ1-1	CASSPMAVGGLGTEAFF	TGTGCCAGCTCACCCATGGCGGTAGGGGGCTTAGGGACTGAAGCTTTCTTT
NA	NA	TRBV6-1	TRBJ1-5	CASSDPPGSDQPQHF	TGTGCCAGCAGTGACCCCCCGGGGAGCGATCAGCCCCAGCATTTT
NA	NA	TRBV5-6	TRBJ1-1	CASNFIVAGSTEAFF	TGTGCCAGCAATTTTATCGTCGCAGGGAGCACTGAAGCTTTCTTT
NA	NA	TRBV28	TRBJ1-1	CASSLPGNTEAFF	TGTGCCAGCAGTTTGCCAGGGAACACTGAAGCTTTCTTT
NA	NA	TRBV5-1	TRBJ2-3	CASGAVGQGTDTQYF	TGCGCCAGCGGGGCTGTGGGTCAGGGCACAGATACGCAGTATTTT
TRBD1	NA	TRBV7-9	TRBJ1-4	CASSTGQGRGTNEKLFF	TGTGCCAGCAGCACCGGACAGGGGAGGGGAACTAATGAAAAACTGTTTTTT
NA	NA	TRBV7-9	TRBJ2-3	CASSPQIHTDTQYF	TGTGCCAGCAGCCCACAGATACACACAGATACGCAGTATTTT
TRBD2	NA	TRBV19	TRBJ2-3	CASSIWASGADTQYF	TGTGCCAGTAGTATCTGGGCTAGCGGCGCAGATACGCAGTATTTT
NA	NA	TRBV2	TRBJ1-1	CASSPGFTEAFF	TGTGCCAGCAGCCCAGGATTCACTGAAGCTTTCTTT
TRBD2	NA	TRBV9	TRBJ2-3	CASSGKTSWADTQYF	TGTGCCAGCAGCGGGAAGACTAGCTGGGCAGATACGCAGTATTTT
NA	NA	TRBV6-5	TRBJ2-2	CASSYLSGGGELFF	TGTGCCAGCAGTTACCTTAGCGGAGGCGGGGAGCTGTTTTTT
NA	NA	TRBV7-6	TRBJ2-3	CASSLVVDTDTQYF	TGTGCCAGCAGCTTAGTGGTGGACACAGATACGCAGTATTTT
TRBD1	NA	TRBV4-2	TRBJ1-4	CASSQDPSAGTGEKLFF	TGTGCCAGCAGCCAAGATCCTTCTGCCGGGACAGGGGAAAAACTGTTTTTT
NA	NA	TRBV5-6	TRBJ1-4	CASSPTVATNEKLFF	TGTGCCAGCAGCCCGACTGTTGCAACTAATGAAAAACTGTTTTTT
NA	once	TRBV11-2	TRBJ1-1	CASSSKGLNTEAFF	TGTGCCAGCAGTTCAAAGGGGCTGAACACTGAAGCTTTCTTT
NA	NA	TRBV18	TRBJ1-1	CASSPGGGFTEAFF	TGTGCCAGCTCACCAGGAGGGGGATTCACTGAAGCTTTCTTT
TRBD2	NA	TRBV28	TRBJ2-5	CATSPGLAGGTSWETQYF	TGTGCCACCTCACCGGGACTAGCGGGGGGTACGTCTTGGGAGACCCAGTACTTC
TRBD2	NA	TRBV5-4	TRBJ2-1	CASSLGYGTSGRADEQFF	TGTGCCAGCAGCTTGGGATATGGGACTAGCGGGAGGGCCGATGAGCAGTTCTTC
NA	NA	TRBV30	TRBJ2-3	CAWSTFGAGTDTQYF	TGTGCCTGGAGTACGTTTGGGGCAGGAACAGATACGCAGTATTTT
NA	NA	TRBV29-1	TRBJ1-4	CSVAGQGNEKLFF	TGCAGCGTTGCGGGCCAGGGAAATGAAAAACTGTTTTTT
TRBD2	NA	TRBV5-4	TRBJ2-2	CASSFLAGVNTGELFF	TGTGCCAGCAGCTTTTTAGCGGGGGTGAACACCGGGGAGCTGTTTTTT
NA	NA	TRBV7-8	TRBJ1-3	CASSLTGSGNTIYF	TGTGCCAGCAGCTTAACAGGGTCTGGAAACACCATATATTTT